This T cell receptor (beta chain) was recovered during a study of blood T cell repertoires in COVID-19. Per the original methods: The assay estimated nucleated cells by amplifying reference gene primers. The method was immunoSEQ multiplex PCR; TCRdb's version includes in-frame clones alone and lacks a portion of them. V and J calls and clone size are copied from that table; D and trimming were computed from the DNA. This sample carries 180,000 or so clones, 70% to 90% of them seen once, and the ten largest clones take about 9.4%. This clone was seen only once. Germline values: CDR1 LGHNT, CDR2 FRNRAP. The CDR3 spans 17 residues. V trimming: 1 base; J trimming: 5 bases; junction bases outside the gene matches: 4.

The V call is TRBV12-5, the J call TRBJ2-3; 15 bases agree with TRBD2. This receptor was taken from an elderly woman with acute or convalescent COVID-19. The specimen sequenced was peripheral blood. The CDR3 sequence is CASGLGTSGGAKDTQYF. The CDR3 nucleotides read TGTGCTAGTGGTTTGGGGACTAGCGGGGGGGCGAAAGATACGCAGTATTTT.